These 11 T cell receptor beta chains were all obtained from the same sample, sequenced in a study of blood T cell repertoires in COVID-19. The protocol was immunoSEQ multiplex PCR, while the TCRdb copy is restricted to in-frame clones and leaves out a portion. There are roughly 410,000 clones in the sample; about 90% occur only once, and more than 0.95% lies in the top ten. Sequencing was carried out using peripheral blood. The receptors originated from a man between 35 and 55 years old with acute or convalescent COVID-19.

This chain uses TRBV13 with TRBJ2-2; 7 nucleotides agree with TRBD1. This CDR3 has 16 amino acids. V lost 0 bases and J lost 5; bases outside the gene matches: 6. CDR1 and CDR2 (germline): PRHDT, FYEKMQ (reference sequence). CDR3 nucleotide sequence: TGTGCCAGCAGCTTAGGTTGGACAGGTCGGACCGGGGAGCTGTTTTTT. It translates to CASSLGWTGRTGELFF.

J is TRBJ2-7 and V is TRBV6-5; TRBD1 matches at 8 bases. The CDR3 has 13 residues. V shed 9 bases, J shed 4 bases, and the junction held 8 bases outside the gene matches. In germline, CDR1 is MNHEY, CDR2 SVGAGI. The chain's CDR3 is CARRQGQGYEQYF. The DNA for the CDR3 is TGTGCCAGGCGACAGGGGCAGGGGTACGAGCAGTACTTC.

The rearrangement links TRBV4-3 to TRBJ1-2, with unresolved D. Per germline, CDR1 LGHNA and CDR2 YSLEER. Trimming left V 0 bases short and J 2 bases short, with 10 bases between. The CDR3 has 15 amino acids. The CDR3 reads CASSQDYTGNYGYTF. The CDR3 DNA reads TGCGCCAGCAGCCAAGATTATACCGGGAACTATGGCTACACCTTC.

The genes are TRBV10-3 and TRBJ2-3; TRBD2 agrees at 7 bases. V trimming: 0 bases; J trimming: 0 bases; junction bases outside the gene matches: 3. CDR1 and CDR2 (germline): ENHRY, SYGVKD. The CDR3 sequence is 16 residues long. In DNA form, the CDR3 reads TGTGCCATCAGTGAGTCCCCGGGACTAAGCACAGATACGCAGTATTTT. It is translated as CAISESPGLSTDTQYF.

Regarding this clone: This sample includes further DNA sequences coding for the same CDR3. The gene calls are TRBV3-1 (or the pseudogene TRBV3-2) and TRBJ2-3, with 9 bases that match TRBD2. The germline gives CDR1 LGHDT, CDR2 YNNKEL (reference sequence). After removal of 1 base from V and 0 bases from J, the junction contained 2 bases not matched to a gene. The CDR3 length is 16 residues. For the CDR3, the DNA is TGTGCCAGCAGCCAAGGGCTAGCGGGAAGCACAGATACGCAGTATTTT. Amino acid sequence: CASSQGLAGSTDTQYF.

CDR3 region: CASSGNRGLNSPLHF. The DNA of the CDR3 is TGTGCCAGCAGCGGAAACAGGGGACTCAATTCACCCCTCCACTTT. This rearrangement joins TRBV5-4 to TRBJ1-6, with 7 bases that match TRBD1. V gave up 4 bases and J gave up 7 bases; unmatched junction bases: 8. Germline loops: CDR1 SGHNT, CDR2 YYREEE (reference sequence). The CDR3 loop spans 15 amino acids. The full variable domain, rest sourced from reference TRBV5-4 and TRBJ1-6, is ETGVTQSPTHLIKTRGQQVTLRCSSQSGHNTVSWYQQALGQGPQFIFQYYREEENGRGNFPPRFSGLQFPNYSSELNVNALELDDSALYLCASSGNRGLNSPLHFGNGTRLTVT.

V gene TRBV7-9 combines with J gene TRBJ1-1; 8 bases fit TRBD1. CDR1 and CDR2 from the germline V gene are SEHNR and FQNEAQ (reference sequence). The CDR3 totals 12 residues. Trimming took 7 bases from V and 10 from J; bases not matched to a gene: 8. As DNA, the CDR3 is TGTGCCAGCACCCGGGACAGGCTGGGAGCTTTCTTT. It yields the protein CASTRDRLGAFF.

This clone has more than one count but fewer than ten. This chain links TRBV7-9 with TRBJ2-1; D is uncertain. This CDR3 spans 12 amino acids. V lost 5 bases to trimming and J lost 7 bases, with 9 bases between them. The V gene's germline CDR1 is SEHNR and CDR2 FQNEAQ (reference sequence). CDR3 DNA: TGTGCCAGCAGCGAAGACACGAATGAGCAGTTCTTC. It yields the protein CASSEDTNEQFF.

The chain joins TRBV11-2 to TRBJ1-2; no firm D call. CDR1 SGHAT and CDR2 FQNNGV come from the germline V gene. The V and J ends lost 11 bases and 1 base respectively, with 14 bases between them. This CDR3 comprises 13 residues. The CDR3 here is CAWRPANNYGYTF. In DNA form, the CDR3 reads TGTGCCTGGAGGCCGGCAAATAACTATGGCTACACCTTC.

This clone was picked up a small number of times. The chain recombines TRBV27 with TRBJ2-1, with 9 bases aligning to TRBD2. V lost 0 bases, J lost 2 bases, and 11 bases stayed unmatched. CDR3 length: 19 amino acids. Per germline, CDR1 MNHEY and CDR2 SMNVEV (reference sequence). CDR3 sequence reads: CASSLSAPWGGRAYNEQFF. In nucleotides, the CDR3 is TGTGCCAGCAGTTTATCGGCACCGTGGGGCGGGAGGGCCTACAATGAGCAGTTCTTC.

This clone was detected only once. The chain employs TRBV7-9 and TRBJ2-7; 10 bases fit TRBD1. Germline CDR1 reads SEHNR; CDR2 reads FQNEAQ (reference sequence). With V trimmed by 0 bases and J by 3 bases, 5 bases remained unmatched. This CDR3 is built from 16 residues. CDR3: CASSLAGDRGFYEQYF. The CDR3, as DNA: TGTGCCAGCAGCTTAGCGGGGGACAGGGGATTCTACGAGCAGTACTTC.